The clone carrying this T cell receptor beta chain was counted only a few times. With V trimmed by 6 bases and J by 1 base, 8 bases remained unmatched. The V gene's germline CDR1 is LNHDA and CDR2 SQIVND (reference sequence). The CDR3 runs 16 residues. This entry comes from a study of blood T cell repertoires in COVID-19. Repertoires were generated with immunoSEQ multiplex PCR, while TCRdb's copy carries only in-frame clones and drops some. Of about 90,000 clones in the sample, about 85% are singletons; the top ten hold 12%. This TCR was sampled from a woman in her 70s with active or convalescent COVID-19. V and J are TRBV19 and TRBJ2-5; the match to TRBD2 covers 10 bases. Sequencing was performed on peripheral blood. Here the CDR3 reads CASRPTSGVIQETQYF. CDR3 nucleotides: TGTGCCAGTAGGCCCACTAGCGGGGTTATCCAAGAGACCCAGTACTTC.